Listed below are T cell receptor beta chains from one sample, sequenced in a study of blood T cells in healthy people across ages. TCRdb reprocessed the 5' RACE reads via MiXCR and lists one record per CDR3 protein. The sample shows about 1.8 million distinct CDR3 sequences, 49% of them seen only once. Sequenced input: blood. Receptors originate from a middle-aged woman in good health. Each CDR3 is given with its conserved first and last residue. Fields, in order: CDR3 length, D gene, V gene, J gene, clone size, CDR3 DNA, CDR3 protein. A D gene is named only where the DNA matches it firmly. Expanded clones get a size class; other rows say once, few or many, or leave the size out.

>13|TRBD2|TRBV20-1|TRBJ2-7|-
TGTAGTGCTAGAAGTAGCGGGGTGGACGAGCAGTACTTC
CSARSSGVDEQYF
>16|TRBD1|TRBV28|TRBJ2-1|few
TGTGCCAGCAGTTTAATGCCTGGGACAGGGGTCAATGAGCAGTTCTTC
CASSLMPGTGVNEQFF
>15|-|TRBV4-3|TRBJ1-2|-
TGCGCCAGCAGCCCCGGACTCCCAGGAGACTATGGCTACACCTTC
CASSPGLPGDYGYTF
>12|-|TRBV21-1|TRBJ1-2|-
TGTGCCAGCAGCAGGGTATCGGCCGGCTACACCTTC
CASSRVSAGYTF
>20|TRBD1|TRBV27|TRBJ1-6|-
TGTGCCAGCAGTTTAGGGACAGGGCAGTTTCAGATGCGATATAATTCACCCCTCCACTTT
CASSLGTGQFQMRYNSPLHF
>14|-|TRBV7-9|TRBJ2-7|few
TGTGCCAGCAGCTCCGAGCAGGGGTCCTACGAGCAGTACTTC
CASSSEQGSYEQYF
>16|-|TRBV20-1|TRBJ2-3|-
TGCAGTGCTAGAGCCCCCCCGCGGCTACACACAGATACGCAGTATTTT
CSARAPPRLHTDTQYF
>13|-|TRBV28|TRBJ2-5|few
TGTGCCAGCAGAACTCGGACCCAAGAGACCCAGTACTTC
CASRTRTQETQYF
>13|TRBD1|TRBV6-5|TRBJ1-2|-
TGTGCCAGCAGTGAACGCCGTTACAGGGGGCACACCTTC
CASSERRYRGHTF
>14|-|TRBV20-1|TRBJ2-5|few
TGCAGTGCTAGAGATCAAGTCAACCAAGAGACCCAGTACTTC
CSARDQVNQETQYF
>15|-|TRBV20-1|TRBJ1-6|-
TGCAGTGCTAGAGACCGACAGAGGCGACATTCACCCCTCCACTTT
CSARDRQRRHSPLHF
>14|-|TRBV6-5|TRBJ1-4|-
TGTGCCAGTCAGACGGGGGGTACTAATGAAAAACTGTTTTTT
CASQTGGTNEKLFF
>15|-|TRBV7-9|TRBJ2-4|-
TGTGCCAGCAGCTTAAGGAAAAGGGACAAAAACATTCAGTACTTC
CASSLRKRDKNIQYF
>15|-|TRBV6-5|TRBJ1-2|-
TGTGCCAGCAGTTGGGCCCCCCAGGGCCCGGGTGGCTACACCTTC
CASSWAPQGPGGYTF
>14|-|TRBV6-6|TRBJ2-5|-
TGTGCCAGCAGCAAGTCCGGGGTCCAAGAGACCCAGTACTTC
CASSKSGVQETQYF
>14|TRBD2|TRBV20-1|TRBJ2-7|few
TGCAGTGCACAGATAGCGGGGTTGCGGGACGAGCAGTACTTC
CSAQIAGLRDEQYF
>13|-|TRBV7-2|TRBJ1-2|-
TGTGCCAGCAGCTTAGAGGGGGGGCAGGGCTACACCTTC
CASSLEGGQGYTF
>17|-|TRBV4-2|TRBJ1-5|-
TGTGCCAGCAGCCAAGATAATACGGGGCATAGCAATCAGCCCCAGCATTTT
CASSQDNTGHSNQPQHF
>13|-|TRBV6-5|TRBJ1-6|once
TGTGCCAGCAGTTACCAGGGTACTTCACCCCTCCACTTT
CASSYQGTSPLHF
>13|TRBD2|TRBV20-1|TRBJ2-4|few
TGCAGTGCTTTCCCTCGACTAGCGATGAGGAGGTACTTC
CSAFPRLAMRRYF
>13|TRBD1|TRBV20-1|TRBJ1-2|-
TGCAGTGCCTGGACAGGGGTAGGATATGGCTACACCTTC
CSAWTGVGYGYTF
>15|-|TRBV9|TRBJ2-5|-
TGTGCCAGCAGCGTAGACTCCTCGTACCAAGAGACCCAGTACTTC
CASSVDSSYQETQYF
>12|-|TRBV27|TRBJ1-5|-
TGTGCCAAGAGGGGCTACAATCAGCCCCAGCATTTT
CAKRGYNQPQHF
>17|TRBD2|TRBV28|TRBJ2-1|-
TGTGCCAGCAGGTTACGACGGGGGGGCCCAGGGTACAATGAGCAGTTCTTC
CASRLRRGGPGYNEQFF
>17|TRBD1|TRBV12-3/TRBV12-4|TRBJ2-7|-
TGTGCCAGCAGTTTGCCCCTCCCGGGACAGGGGGACTACGAGCAGTACTTC
CASSLPLPGQGDYEQYF
>16|-|TRBV20-1|TRBJ2-3|few
TGCAGTGCTAGAAAAACCCACGGGCGCGGCGCAGATACGCAGTATTTT
CSARKTHGRGADTQYF
>11|TRBD1|TRBV10-3|TRBJ2-3|few
TGTGCCATCGGGGAGACAGGGGTGCAGTATTTT
CAIGETGVQYF
>13|-|TRBV19|TRBJ1-1|once
TGTGCCAGTAGTATGTCGGAGGGGGGGGAAGCTTTCTTT
CASSMSEGGEAFF
>18|TRBD2|TRBV29-1|TRBJ2-1|few
TGCAGCACTCTGGGACTAGCGGGGCGTCTCCCCTCCTACAATGAGCAGTTCTTC
CSTLGLAGRLPSYNEQFF
>14|-|TRBV7-2|TRBJ1-2|few
TGTGCCAGCAGAACAGTACAGGCCCCCTATGGCTACACCTTC
CASRTVQAPYGYTF
>15|TRBD2|TRBV20-1|TRBJ2-5|-
TGCAGTGCTCGGGTTGGGGGAGGGCTCCAAGAGACCCAGTATTTC
CSARVGGGLQETQYF
>12|TRBD2|TRBV20-1|TRBJ2-3|-
TGCGGTGCTAGCGGGGGTCCAGATACGCAGTATTTT
CGASGGPDTQYF
>14|-|TRBV6-2/TRBV6-3|TRBJ2-3|-
TGTGCCAGCAGTTACTTGACTAGAACAGATACGCAGTATTTT
CASSYLTRTDTQYF
>14|-|TRBV9|TRBJ1-6|-
TGTGCCAGCGGCACCAGGGGCGCTGATTCACCCCTCCACTTT
CASGTRGADSPLHF
>15|-|TRBV20-1|TRBJ2-2|-
TGCAGTGCCCCTCCGGGACTCCCTAACACCGGGGAGCTGTTTTTT
CSAPPGLPNTGELFF
>16|-|TRBV7-2|TRBJ2-1|few
TGTGCCAGCAGCCGCTTACGGGCAGGGGCCTACAATGAGCAGTTCTTC
CASSRLRAGAYNEQFF
>17|-|TRBV7-8|TRBJ2-3|-
TGTGCCAGCAGCTCCCTTAGGGGGGGCACTAGCACAGATACGCAGTATTTT
CASSSLRGGTSTDTQYF
>15|-|TRBV5-1|TRBJ2-3|few
TGCGCCAGCAGCTTAAATGGGGTCCACACAGATACGCAGTATTTT
CASSLNGVHTDTQYF
>15|-|TRBV28|TRBJ2-7|-
TGTGCCAGCAGTGGGACGGCCGGGGGTGCTCCCGAGCAGTACTTC
CASSGTAGGAPEQYF
>16|TRBD2|TRBV6-1|TRBJ2-7|-
TGTGCCAGCAGTGAACCCCTAGCGGTGGCGACCTACGAGCAGTACTTC
CASSEPLAVATYEQYF
>17|-|TRBV28|TRBJ2-3|many
TGTGCCAGCAGTTTACTCAACCGGGACCGACTCACAGATACGCAGTATTTT
CASSLLNRDRLTDTQYF
>15|-|TRBV18|TRBJ2-1|few
TGTGCCAGCTCACCGACAGACGGCTCCTACAATGAGCAGTTCTTC
CASSPTDGSYNEQFF
>15|TRBD2|TRBV6-2/TRBV6-3|TRBJ2-1|-
TGTGCCAGCAGTTACGGTGGGACTACTGACAATGAGCAGTTCTTC
CASSYGGTTDNEQFF
>15|-|TRBV4-2|TRBJ1-4|few
TGTGCCAGCAGCCAAGAGGATACACTAAATGAAAAACTGTTTTTT
CASSQEDTLNEKLFF
>12|-|TRBV20-1|TRBJ1-4|few
TGCAGTGCTAGAGACAGGGTCGAAAAACTGTTTTTT
CSARDRVEKLFF